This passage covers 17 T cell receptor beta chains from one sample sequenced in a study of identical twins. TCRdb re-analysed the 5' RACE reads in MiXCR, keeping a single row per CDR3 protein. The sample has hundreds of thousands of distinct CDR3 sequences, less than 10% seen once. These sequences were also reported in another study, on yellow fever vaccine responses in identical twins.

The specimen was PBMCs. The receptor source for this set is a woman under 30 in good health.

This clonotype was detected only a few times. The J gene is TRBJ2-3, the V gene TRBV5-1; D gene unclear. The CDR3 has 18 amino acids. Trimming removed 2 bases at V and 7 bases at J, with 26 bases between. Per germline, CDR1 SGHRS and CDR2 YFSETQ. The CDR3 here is CASSLGPGSQTTYYTQYF. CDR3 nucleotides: TGCGCCAGCAGCTTAGGACCTGGGTCTCAAACAACCTACTATACGCAGTATTTT.

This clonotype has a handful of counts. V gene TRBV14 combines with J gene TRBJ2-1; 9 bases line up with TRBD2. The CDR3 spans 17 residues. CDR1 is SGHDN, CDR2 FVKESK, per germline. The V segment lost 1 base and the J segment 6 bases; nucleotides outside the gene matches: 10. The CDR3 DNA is TGTGCCAGCAGCCAAGGGATAGCGGGAGTCGGGCGCAATGAGCAGTTCTTC. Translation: CASSQGIAGVGRNEQFF.

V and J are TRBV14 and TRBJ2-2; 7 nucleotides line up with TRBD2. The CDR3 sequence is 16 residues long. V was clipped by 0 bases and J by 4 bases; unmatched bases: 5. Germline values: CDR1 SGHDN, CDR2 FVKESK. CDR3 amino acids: CASSQDRGVGTGELFF. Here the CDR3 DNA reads TGTGCCAGCAGCCAAGATCGGGGGGTCGGCACCGGGGAGCTGTTTTTT.

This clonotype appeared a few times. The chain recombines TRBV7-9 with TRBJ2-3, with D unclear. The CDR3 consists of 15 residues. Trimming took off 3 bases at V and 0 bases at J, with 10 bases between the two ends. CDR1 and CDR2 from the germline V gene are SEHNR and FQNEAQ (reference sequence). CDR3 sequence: CASSFLDGSTDTQYF. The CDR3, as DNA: TGTGCCAGCAGCTTCCTAGACGGGAGCACAGATACGCAGTATTTT.

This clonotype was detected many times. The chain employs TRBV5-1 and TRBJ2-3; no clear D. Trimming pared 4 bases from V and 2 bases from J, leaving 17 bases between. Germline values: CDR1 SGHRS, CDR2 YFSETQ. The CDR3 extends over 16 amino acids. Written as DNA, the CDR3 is TGCGCCAGCAGCCCTGATAGTGGGCCGTACACAGATACGCAGTATTTT. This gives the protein CASSPDSGPYTDTQYF.

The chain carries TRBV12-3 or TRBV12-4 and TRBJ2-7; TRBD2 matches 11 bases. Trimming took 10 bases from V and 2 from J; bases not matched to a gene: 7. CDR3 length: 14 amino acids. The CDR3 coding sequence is TGTGCCATTTTAGCGGGAGGGAATACCTACGAGCAGTACTTC. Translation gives CAILAGGNTYEQYF.

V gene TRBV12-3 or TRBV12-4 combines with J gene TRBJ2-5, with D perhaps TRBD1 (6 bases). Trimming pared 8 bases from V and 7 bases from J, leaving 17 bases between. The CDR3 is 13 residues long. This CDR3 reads CASGLGGFGTQYF. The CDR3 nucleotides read TGTGCCAGCGGGTTAGGGGGATTCGGGACCCAGTACTTC.

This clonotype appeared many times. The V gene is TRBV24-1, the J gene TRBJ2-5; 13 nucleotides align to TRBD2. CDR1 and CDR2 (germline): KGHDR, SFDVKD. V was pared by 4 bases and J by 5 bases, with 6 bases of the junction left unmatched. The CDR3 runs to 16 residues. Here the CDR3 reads CATSDPGLAGTETQYF. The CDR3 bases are TGTGCCACCAGTGACCCGGGACTAGCGGGAACGGAGACCCAGTACTTC.

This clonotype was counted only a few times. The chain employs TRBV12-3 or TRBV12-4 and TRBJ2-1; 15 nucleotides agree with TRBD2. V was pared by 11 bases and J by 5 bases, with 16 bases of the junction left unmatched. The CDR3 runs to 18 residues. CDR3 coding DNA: TGTGCCTTCAGTTTTTACCCGGGACTAGCGGGAGGTCACAATGAGCAGTTCTTC. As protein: CAFSFYPGLAGGHNEQFF.

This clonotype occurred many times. CDR3 nucleotide sequence: TGTGCCAGCACCCCGGGACAGGGGGCCTCCGGGGAGCTGTTTTTT. It codes for CASTPGQGASGELFF. V gene TRBV12-3 or TRBV12-4 combines with J gene TRBJ2-2; 12 bases line up with TRBD1. The ends lost 7 bases at V and 6 bases at J; junction bases unmatched: 6. The CDR3 has 15 amino acids.

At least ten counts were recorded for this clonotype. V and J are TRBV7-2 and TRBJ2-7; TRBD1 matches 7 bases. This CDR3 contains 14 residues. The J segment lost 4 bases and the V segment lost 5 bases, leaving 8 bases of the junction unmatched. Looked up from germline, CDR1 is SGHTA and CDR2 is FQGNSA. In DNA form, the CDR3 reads TGTGCCAGCAGCCCCCGGGACAGATATTACGAGCAGTACTTC. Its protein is CASSPRDRYYEQYF.

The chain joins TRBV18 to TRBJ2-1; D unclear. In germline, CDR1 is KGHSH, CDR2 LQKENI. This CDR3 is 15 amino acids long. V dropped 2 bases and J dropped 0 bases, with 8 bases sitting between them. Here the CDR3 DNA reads TGTGCCAGCTCACCAGTCACTGACTCCTACAATGAGCAGTTCTTC. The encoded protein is CASSPVTDSYNEQFF.

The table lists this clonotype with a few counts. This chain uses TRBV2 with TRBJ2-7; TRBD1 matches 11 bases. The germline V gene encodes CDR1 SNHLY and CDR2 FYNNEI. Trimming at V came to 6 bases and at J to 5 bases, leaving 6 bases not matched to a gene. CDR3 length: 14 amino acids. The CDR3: CASREGQGVNEQYF. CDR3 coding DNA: TGTGCCAGCAGGGAGGGACAGGGGGTTAACGAGCAGTACTTC.

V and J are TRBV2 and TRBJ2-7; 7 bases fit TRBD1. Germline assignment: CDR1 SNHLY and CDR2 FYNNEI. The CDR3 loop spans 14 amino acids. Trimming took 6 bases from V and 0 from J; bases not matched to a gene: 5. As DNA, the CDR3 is TGTGCCAGCAGCTTTGACAGGGCCTCCTACGAGCAGTACTTC. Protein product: CASSFDRASYEQYF. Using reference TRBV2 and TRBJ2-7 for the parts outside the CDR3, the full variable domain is EPEVTQTPSHQVTQMGQEVILRCVPISNHLYFYWYRQILGQKVEFLVSFYNNEISEKSEIFDDQFSVERPDGSNFTLKIRSTKLEDSAMYFCASSFDRASYEQYFGPGTRLTVT.

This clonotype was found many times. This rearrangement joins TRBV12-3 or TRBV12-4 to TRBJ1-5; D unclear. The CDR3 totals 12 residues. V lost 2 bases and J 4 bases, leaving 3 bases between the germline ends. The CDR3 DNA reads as TGTGCCAGCAGTTTAAATAATCAGCCCCAGCATTTT. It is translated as CASSLNNQPQHF.

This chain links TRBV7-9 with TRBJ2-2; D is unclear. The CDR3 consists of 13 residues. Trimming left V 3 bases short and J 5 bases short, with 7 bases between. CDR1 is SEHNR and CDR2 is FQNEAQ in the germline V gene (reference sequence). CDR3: CASSFGETGELFF. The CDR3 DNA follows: TGTGCCAGCAGCTTCGGTGAAACCGGGGAGCTGTTTTTT.

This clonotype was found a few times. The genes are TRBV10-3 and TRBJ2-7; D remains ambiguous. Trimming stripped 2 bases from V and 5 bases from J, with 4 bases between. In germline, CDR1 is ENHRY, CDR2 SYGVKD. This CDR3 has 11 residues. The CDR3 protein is CAISEIHEQYF. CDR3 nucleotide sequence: TGTGCCATCAGTGAGATCCACGAGCAGTACTTC.